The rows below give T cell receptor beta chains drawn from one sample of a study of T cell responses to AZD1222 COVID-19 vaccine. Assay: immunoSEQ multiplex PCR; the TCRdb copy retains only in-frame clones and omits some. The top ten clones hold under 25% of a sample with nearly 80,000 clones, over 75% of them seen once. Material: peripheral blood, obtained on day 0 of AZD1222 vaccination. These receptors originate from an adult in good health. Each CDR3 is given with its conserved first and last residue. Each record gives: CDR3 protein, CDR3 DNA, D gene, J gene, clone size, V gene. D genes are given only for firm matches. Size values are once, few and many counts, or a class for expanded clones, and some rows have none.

CDR3aa: CASSRGQVVGANEKLFF
CDR3nt: TGTGCCAGTAGTAGGGGACAGGTCGTTGGAGCTAATGAAAAACTGTTTTTT
d_gene: TRBD1
j_gene: TRBJ1-4
abundance: .
v_gene: TRBV19

CDR3aa: CASSLGFGQPQHF
CDR3nt: TGTGCCAGCAGCCTGGGTTTCGGTCAGCCCCAGCATTTT
d_gene: .
j_gene: TRBJ1-5
abundance: few
v_gene: TRBV5-6

CDR3aa: CASSQSWEGYTF
CDR3nt: TGCGCCAGCAGTCAATCTTGGGAAGGCTACACCTTC
d_gene: .
j_gene: TRBJ1-2
abundance: .
v_gene: TRBV23-1

CDR3aa: CASRRTGASEQFF
CDR3nt: TGTGCCAGCAGAAGGACAGGGGCAAGTGAGCAGTTCTTC
d_gene: TRBD1
j_gene: TRBJ2-1
abundance: .
v_gene: TRBV28

CDR3aa: CASSQGRGTGELFF
CDR3nt: TGTGCCAGCTCCCAGGGGAGGGGCACCGGGGAGCTGTTTTTT
d_gene: .
j_gene: TRBJ2-2
abundance: .
v_gene: TRBV2

CDR3aa: CASSESGRNTIYF
CDR3nt: TGCGCCAGCAGTGAGTCAGGAAGAAACACCATATATTTT
d_gene: .
j_gene: TRBJ1-3
abundance: .
v_gene: TRBV10-1

CDR3aa: CATSDPTSPRHNEQFF
CDR3nt: TGTGCCACCAGTGACCCTACATCCCCTCGACATAATGAGCAGTTCTTC
d_gene: .
j_gene: TRBJ2-1
abundance: .
v_gene: TRBV24-1

CDR3aa: CASSPRSRGYTF
CDR3nt: TGTGCCAGCAGCCCCCGTTCCCGTGGCTACACCTTC
d_gene: .
j_gene: TRBJ1-2
abundance: .
v_gene: TRBV9

CDR3aa: CASTYSGGNEQFF
CDR3nt: TGTGCCAGCACCTACAGCGGGGGAAATGAGCAGTTCTTC
d_gene: TRBD2
j_gene: TRBJ2-1
abundance: .
v_gene: TRBV3-1/TRBV3-2

CDR3aa: CASSMRRDTQYF
CDR3nt: TGTGCCAGTAGTATGAGGAGGGATACGCAGTATTTT
d_gene: .
j_gene: TRBJ2-3
abundance: few
v_gene: TRBV19

CDR3aa: CASTLSLAGTDTQYF
CDR3nt: TGTGCCAGCACCCTGAGTCTAGCGGGAACAGATACGCAGTATTTT
d_gene: TRBD2
j_gene: TRBJ2-3
abundance: .
v_gene: TRBV6-5

CDR3aa: CASSLGAYNSPLHF
CDR3nt: TGTGCCAGCAGCTTAGGGGCCTATAATTCACCCCTCCACTTT
d_gene: .
j_gene: TRBJ1-6
abundance: many
v_gene: TRBV7-9

CDR3aa: CASSEGGAYGYTF
CDR3nt: TGCGCCAGCAGTGAAGGGGGCGCTTATGGCTACACCTTC
d_gene: TRBD1
j_gene: TRBJ1-2
abundance: .
v_gene: TRBV5-1

CDR3aa: CATSAATSGGVAKNIQYF
CDR3nt: TGTGCCACCAGTGCCGCGACTAGCGGGGGGGTAGCCAAAAACATTCAGTACTTC
d_gene: TRBD2
j_gene: TRBJ2-4
abundance: .
v_gene: TRBV24-1

CDR3aa: CASSYRGPYNEQFF
CDR3nt: TGTGCCAGCAGTTACAGGGGACCCTACAATGAGCAGTTCTTC
d_gene: .
j_gene: TRBJ2-1
abundance: .
v_gene: TRBV6-5

CDR3aa: CASSDTGLNTEAFF
CDR3nt: TGTGCCAGCAGTGACACAGGGCTGAACACTGAAGCTTTCTTT
d_gene: .
j_gene: TRBJ1-1
abundance: .
v_gene: TRBV6-1

CDR3aa: CASSQADGGGSPLHF
CDR3nt: TGTGCCAGCAGCCAAGCCGATGGAGGGGGGTCACCCCTCCACTTT
d_gene: .
j_gene: TRBJ1-6
abundance: .
v_gene: TRBV3-1/TRBV3-2

CDR3aa: CASSQVGTDGYTF
CDR3nt: TGTGCCAGCAGCCAAGTGGGGACGGATGGCTACACCTTC
d_gene: .
j_gene: TRBJ1-2
abundance: .
v_gene: TRBV14

CDR3aa: CASRSMGRRATNEKLFF
CDR3nt: TGTGCCAGCAGGTCTATGGGAAGGAGGGCAACTAATGAAAAACTGTTTTTT
d_gene: .
j_gene: TRBJ1-4
abundance: .
v_gene: TRBV2

CDR3aa: CASSQGTDSTYEQYF
CDR3nt: TGTGCCAGCTCACAAGGGACAGACTCAACCTACGAGCAGTACTTC
d_gene: TRBD1
j_gene: TRBJ2-7
abundance: once
v_gene: TRBV18